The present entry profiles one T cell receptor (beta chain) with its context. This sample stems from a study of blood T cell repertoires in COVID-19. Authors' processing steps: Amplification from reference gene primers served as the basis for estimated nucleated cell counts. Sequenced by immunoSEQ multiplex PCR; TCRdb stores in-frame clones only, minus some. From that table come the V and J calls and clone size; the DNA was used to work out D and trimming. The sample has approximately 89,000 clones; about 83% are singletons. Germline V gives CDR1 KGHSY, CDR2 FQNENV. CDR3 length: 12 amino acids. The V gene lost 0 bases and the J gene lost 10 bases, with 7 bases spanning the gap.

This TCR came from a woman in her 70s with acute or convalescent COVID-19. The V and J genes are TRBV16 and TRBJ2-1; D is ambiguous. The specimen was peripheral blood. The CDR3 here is CASSQSSREQFF. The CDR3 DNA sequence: TGTGCCAGCAGCCAATCCTCCAGGGAGCAGTTCTTC.